These 2 T cell receptor beta chains originate from one sample sequenced in a study of patients and donors after allogeneic stem cell transplantation. TCRdb analysed the RT-PCR reads with MiXCR anew, one entry per CDR3 protein. Among more than 850,000 distinct CDR3 sequences listed, more than 15% were seen once. Sequenced: blood, either unsorted or a sorted T cell fraction (not recorded which). The receptors derive from a human donor who was either an allogeneic HSCT recipient or a stem cell or donor lymphocyte infusion donor (not recorded which). It is not recorded whose cells these are; they may come from a transplant donor.

The chain has TRBV11-2 and TRBJ2-5; TRBD2 matches at 15 bases. Looked up from germline, CDR1 is SGHAT and CDR2 is FQNNGV. The CDR3 runs 15 residues. J was trimmed by 4 bases and V by 5 bases; bases with no gene match: 2. In nucleotides, the CDR3 is TGTGCCAGCAGCGAGGGACTAGCGGGAGGAGAGACCCAGTACTTC. This gives the protein CASSEGLAGGETQYF.

The J gene is TRBJ2-5, the V gene TRBV20-1; 10 bases are a match to TRBD2. Germline V gene sequence: CDR1 DFQATT, CDR2 SNEGSKA (reference sequence). V dropped 0 bases and J dropped 6; count of bases not matched to a gene: 7. This CDR3 has 15 amino acids. The CDR3 bases are TGCAGTGCTAGAGATCAGCGGGGGGGCCAGAAGACCCAGTACTTC. It encodes CSARDQRGGQKTQYF.